This entry concerns a single T cell receptor (beta chain). The data belong to a study of T cells after somatic rescue of genetic block. Germline V gene lookup returns CDR1 ENHRY and CDR2 SYGVKD. V was clipped by 0 bases and J by 4 bases, with 9 bases between them. This CDR3 has 14 residues. Method: immunoSEQ multiplex PCR; TCRdb's copy keeps in-frame clones and lacks some. In the table there are tens of thousands of clones, roughly 96% of which are singletons. Sample: peripheral blood mononuclear cells (PBMCs). The chain carries TRBV10-3 and TRBJ1-2; possibly TRBD1 for D (6 bases). The TCR sequence derives from a child younger than two. The CDR3 sequence is CAISESWTVYGYTF. CDR3 sequence (DNA): TGTGCCATCAGTGAGTCGTGGACAGTCTATGGCTACACCTTC.